This TCR beta chain is from a study of CD8+ T cells in alopecia areata. Unmatched junction bases numbered 8, after V lost 1 base and J lost 0 bases. Germline CDR1 is SGHTA and CDR2 is FQGNSA. CDR3 length: 17 residues. Overall study results and limits: Expanded CD8+ clones among the top 100, as well as scalp clonality, were significantly decreased by tofacitinib. Baseline CD8+ expansion's link to response remains uncertain, as there was one nonresponder.

Extraction and reverse transcription of RNA yielded cDNA as the sequencing template. Clones were sequenced by immunoSEQ multiplex PCR, and TCRdb holds only the in-frame ones, with some missing. The sample lists approximately 200,000 clones; 43% were seen once. Regarding treatment: oral pan-JAK inhibitor, 5-10 mg twice daily. The investigators collected lesional scalp punch biopsies and peripheral blood from alopecia areata patients. Concerning this clone: The antigen is undetermined.

This TCR derives from a human donor with alopecia areata. Source: CD4+ T cells sorted from blood, taken at approximately week 39, from a patient treated with tofacitinib. This rearrangement joins TRBV7-2 to TRBJ2-7, with TRBD2 matching 8 bases. CDR3 nucleotides: TGTGCCAGCAGCTTAGACGGGAGGGCCTCAAGCTCCTACGAGCAGTACTTC. Amino acids: CASSLDGRASSSYEQYF.